These 4 T cell receptor beta chains were all obtained from the same sample, sequenced in a study of shared clonotypes between healthy human individuals. The protocol was immunoSEQ multiplex PCR, while the TCRdb copy is restricted to in-frame clones and leaves out a portion. Of over a million clones in the sample, about 74% were seen once. The sample comprised memory CD4+ T cells sorted from blood. Subset here: CD45RA-negative fraction. These receptors all stem from a man younger than 35 in good health.

Only a few counts were recorded for this clone. The chain uses TRBV11-2 and TRBJ1-1; 7 bases align to TRBD1. J gave up 4 bases and V 4 bases, and 3 bases lay outside the gene matches. The germline CDR1 and CDR2 sequences are SGHAT and FQNNGV. The CDR3 consists of 13 residues. The CDR3 reads CASSSQGSTEAFF. CDR3 DNA: TGTGCCAGCAGCTCACAGGGGAGCACTGAAGCTTTCTTT.

The chain employs TRBV4-3 and TRBJ2-1; either TRBD1 or TRBD2 may fit D (5 bases each). Germline values: CDR1 LGHNA, CDR2 YSLEER. V was clipped by 1 base and J by 4 bases, with 17 bases between them. The CDR3 runs 17 residues. CDR3 DNA: TGCGCCAGCAGCCAAGCAGACTGGGGGTCGGGTTACAATGAGCAGTTCTTC. Its translation is CASSQADWGSGYNEQFF.

V and J are TRBV6-5 and TRBJ2-7; D perhaps matches TRBD1 (7 bases). The germline V gene has CDR1 MNHEY and CDR2 SVGAGI. The V and J ends lost 0 bases and 6 bases respectively, with 12 bases between them. This CDR3 is 14 amino acids long. The CDR3, as DNA: TGTGCCAGCAGTTACTCCACAGGGGAGGCCGAGCAGTACTTC. Translation: CASSYSTGEAEQYF.

The V call is TRBV27, the J call TRBJ2-5; D gene uncertain. The CDR3 has 13 amino acids. Germline V gene lookup returns CDR1 MNHEY and CDR2 SMNVEV (reference sequence). Trimming took 6 bases from V and 5 from J, leaving 13 bases between them. The CDR3 spells CASRRDWSETQYF. The CDR3 DNA follows: TGTGCCAGCAGAAGAGACTGGTCCGAGACCCAGTACTTC.